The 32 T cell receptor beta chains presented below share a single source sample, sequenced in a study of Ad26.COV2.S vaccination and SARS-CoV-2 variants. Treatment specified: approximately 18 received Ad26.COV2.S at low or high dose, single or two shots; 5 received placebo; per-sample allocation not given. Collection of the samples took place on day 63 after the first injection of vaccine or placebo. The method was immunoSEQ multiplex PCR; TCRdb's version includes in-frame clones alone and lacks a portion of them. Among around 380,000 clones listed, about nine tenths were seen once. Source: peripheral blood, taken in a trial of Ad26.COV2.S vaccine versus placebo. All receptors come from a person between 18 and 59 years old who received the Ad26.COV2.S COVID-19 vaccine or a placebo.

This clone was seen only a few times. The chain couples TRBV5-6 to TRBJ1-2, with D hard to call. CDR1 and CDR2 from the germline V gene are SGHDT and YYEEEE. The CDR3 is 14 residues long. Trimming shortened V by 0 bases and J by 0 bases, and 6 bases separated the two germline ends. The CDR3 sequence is CASSLASANYGYTF. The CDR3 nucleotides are TGTGCCAGCAGCTTGGCCTCAGCTAACTATGGCTACACCTTC.

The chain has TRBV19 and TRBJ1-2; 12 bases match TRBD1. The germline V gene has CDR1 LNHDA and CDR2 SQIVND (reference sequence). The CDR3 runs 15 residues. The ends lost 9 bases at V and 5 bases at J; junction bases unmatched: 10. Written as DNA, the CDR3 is TGTGCCAGGAAATGGGACAGGGGGCGCGGGTATGGCTACACCTTC. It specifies CARKWDRGRGYGYTF.

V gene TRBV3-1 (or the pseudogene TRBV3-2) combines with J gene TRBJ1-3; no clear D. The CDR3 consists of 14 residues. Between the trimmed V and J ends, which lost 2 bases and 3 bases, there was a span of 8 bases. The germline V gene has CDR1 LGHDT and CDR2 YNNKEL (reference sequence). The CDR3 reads CASSQTAIGNTIYF. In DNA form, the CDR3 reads TGTGCCAGCAGCCAAACTGCAATTGGAAACACCATATATTTT.

The CDR3 DNA sequence: TGTGCCAGCAGCTTCAGGCCGAACACTGAAGCTTTCTTT. Protein sequence: CASSFRPNTEAFF. The rearrangement uses TRBV5-4 and TRBJ1-1; D not resolved. Trimming removed 2 bases at V and 1 base at J, with 6 bases between. From germline, CDR1 is SGHNT and CDR2 YYREEE (reference sequence). The CDR3 covers 13 residues.

The CDR3 DNA is TGTGCCACCAGTGAAACAGGGCAAGAGACCCAGTACTTC. This translates into CATSETGQETQYF. V gene TRBV24-1 combines with J gene TRBJ2-5, with D perhaps matching TRBD1 (6 bases). Germline V gives CDR1 KGHDR, CDR2 SFDVKD. V was trimmed by 4 bases and J by 2 bases, leaving 7 bases between them. The CDR3 spans 13 residues.

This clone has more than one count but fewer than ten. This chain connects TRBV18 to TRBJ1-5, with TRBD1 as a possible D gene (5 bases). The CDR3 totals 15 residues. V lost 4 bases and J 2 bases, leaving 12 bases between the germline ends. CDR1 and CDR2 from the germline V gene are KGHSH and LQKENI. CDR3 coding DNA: TGTGCCAGCTCACTACTTCCGGGGGGCAATCAGCCCCAGCATTTT. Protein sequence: CASSLLPGGNQPQHF.

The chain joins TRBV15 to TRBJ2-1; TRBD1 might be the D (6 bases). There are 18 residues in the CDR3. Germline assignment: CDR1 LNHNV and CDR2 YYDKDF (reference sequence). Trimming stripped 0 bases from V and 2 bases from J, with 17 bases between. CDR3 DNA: TGTGCCACCAGCAGAGATTTAAGAGGACAGCAAACCTACAATGAGCAGTTCTTC. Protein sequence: CATSRDLRGQQTYNEQFF.

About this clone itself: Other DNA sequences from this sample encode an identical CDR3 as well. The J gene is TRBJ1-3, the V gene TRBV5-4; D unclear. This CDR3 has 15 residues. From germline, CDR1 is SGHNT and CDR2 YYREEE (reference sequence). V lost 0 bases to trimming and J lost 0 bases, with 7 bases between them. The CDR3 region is CASSLGGISGNTIYF. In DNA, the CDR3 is TGTGCCAGCAGCTTGGGAGGGATCTCTGGAAACACCATATATTTT. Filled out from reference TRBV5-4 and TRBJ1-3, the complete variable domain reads ETGVTQSPTHLIKTRGQQVTLRCSSQSGHNTVSWYQQALGQGPQFIFQYYREEENGRGNFPPRFSGLQFPNYSSELNVNALELDDSALYLCASSLGGISGNTIYFGEGSWLTVV.

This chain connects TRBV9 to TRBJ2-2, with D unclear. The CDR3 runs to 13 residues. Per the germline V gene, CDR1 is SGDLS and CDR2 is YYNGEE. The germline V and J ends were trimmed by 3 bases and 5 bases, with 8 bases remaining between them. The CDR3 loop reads CASSGGVTGELFF. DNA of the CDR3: TGTGCCAGCAGCGGTGGGGTGACCGGGGAGCTGTTTTTT.

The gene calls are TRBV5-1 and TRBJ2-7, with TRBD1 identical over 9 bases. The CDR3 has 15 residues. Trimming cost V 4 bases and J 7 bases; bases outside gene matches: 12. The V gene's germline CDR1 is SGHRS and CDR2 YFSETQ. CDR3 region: CASSGGQGESGEQYF. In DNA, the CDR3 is TGCGCCAGCAGCGGGGGACAGGGCGAGTCGGGGGAGCAGTACTTC. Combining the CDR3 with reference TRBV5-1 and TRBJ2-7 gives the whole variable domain KAGVTQTPRYLIKTRGQQVTLSCSPISGHRSVSWYQQTPGQGLQFLFEYFSETQRNKGNFPGRFSGRQFSNSRSEMNVSTLELGDSALYLCASSGGQGESGEQYFGPGTRLTVT.

The CDR3 loop is CASSVTGFGEKLFF. DNA of the CDR3: TGTGCCAGCAGCGTGACGGGGTTCGGCGAAAAACTGTTTTTT. This rearrangement joins TRBV9 to TRBJ1-4, with D hard to call. Trimming pared 2 bases from V and 8 bases from J, leaving 13 bases between. The CDR3 contains 14 residues. Germline loops: CDR1 SGDLS, CDR2 YYNGEE.

The CDR3 spells CASSFVRGHITYEQYF. The CDR3 nucleotides read TGTGCCAGCAGCTTCGTACGCGGACACATCACCTACGAGCAGTACTTC. The J gene is TRBJ2-7, the V gene TRBV7-9; possible D gene TRBD1, 5 bases. Germline lookup yields CDR1 SEHNR and CDR2 FQNEAQ (reference sequence). This CDR3 comprises 16 residues. The ends were cut back, 3 bases at V and 2 bases at J, with 17 bases in the middle. Supplemented by reference TRBV7-9 and TRBJ2-7, the full variable domain reads DTGVSQNPRHKITKRGQNVTFRCDPISEHNRLYWYRQTLGQGPEFLTYFQNEAQLEKSRLLSDRFSAERPKGSFSTLEIQRTEQGDSAMYLCASSFVRGHITYEQYFGPGTRLTVT.

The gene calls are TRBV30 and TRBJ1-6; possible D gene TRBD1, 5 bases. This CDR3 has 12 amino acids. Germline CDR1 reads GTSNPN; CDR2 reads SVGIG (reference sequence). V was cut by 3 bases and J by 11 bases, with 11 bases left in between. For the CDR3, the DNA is TGTGCCTGGAGGGGACTTGGAGCACCCCTCCACTTT. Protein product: CAWRGLGAPLHF.

The CDR3, as DNA: TGTGCCAGCAGCCCAAAGTGGACTAGCAGGTCGTCAGATACGCAGTATTTT. Amino acids: CASSPKWTSRSSDTQYF. This chain joins TRBV7-9 and TRBJ2-3; TRBD2 matches at 8 bases. V trimming: 5 bases; J trimming: 4 bases; junction bases outside the gene matches: 14. The CDR3 loop spans 17 amino acids. The germline gives CDR1 SEHNR, CDR2 FQNEAQ (reference sequence).

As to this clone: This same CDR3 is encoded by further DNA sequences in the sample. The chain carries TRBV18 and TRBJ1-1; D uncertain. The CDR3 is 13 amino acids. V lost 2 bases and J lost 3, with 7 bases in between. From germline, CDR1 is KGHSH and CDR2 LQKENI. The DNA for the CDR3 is TGTGCCAGCTCACCAATCCGGGACACTGAAGCTTTCTTT. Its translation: CASSPIRDTEAFF.

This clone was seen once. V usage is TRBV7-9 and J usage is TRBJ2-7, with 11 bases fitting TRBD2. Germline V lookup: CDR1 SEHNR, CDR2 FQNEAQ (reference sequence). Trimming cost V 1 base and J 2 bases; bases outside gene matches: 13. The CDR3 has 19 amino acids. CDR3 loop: CASSLGRLAGPRGAYEQYF. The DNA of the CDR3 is TGTGCCAGCAGCTTAGGGAGACTAGCGGGGCCTAGGGGTGCCTACGAGCAGTACTTC. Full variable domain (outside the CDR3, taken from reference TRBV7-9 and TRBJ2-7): DTGVSQNPRHKITKRGQNVTFRCDPISEHNRLYWYRQTLGQGPEFLTYFQNEAQLEKSRLLSDRFSAERPKGSFSTLEIQRTEQGDSAMYLCASSLGRLAGPRGAYEQYFGPGTRLTVT.

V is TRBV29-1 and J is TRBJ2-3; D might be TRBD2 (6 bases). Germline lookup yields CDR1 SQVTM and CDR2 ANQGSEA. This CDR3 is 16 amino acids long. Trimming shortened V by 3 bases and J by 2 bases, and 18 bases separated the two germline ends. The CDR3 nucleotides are TGCAGCGTTGAGAGGACTAATCAAGGAGACACAGATACGCAGTATTTT. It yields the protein CSVERTNQGDTDTQYF.

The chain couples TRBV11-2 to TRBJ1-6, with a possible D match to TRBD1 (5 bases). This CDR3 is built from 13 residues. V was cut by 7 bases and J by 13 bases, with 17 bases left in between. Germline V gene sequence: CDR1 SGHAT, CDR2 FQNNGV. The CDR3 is CASTEGSMRPLHF. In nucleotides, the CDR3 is TGTGCCAGCACTGAGGGGTCGATGCGGCCCCTCCACTTT.

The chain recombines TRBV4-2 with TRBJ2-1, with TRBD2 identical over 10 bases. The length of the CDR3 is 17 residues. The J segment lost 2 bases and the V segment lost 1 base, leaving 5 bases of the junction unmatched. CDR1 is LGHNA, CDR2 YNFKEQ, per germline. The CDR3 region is CASSQVGAGGPYNEQFF. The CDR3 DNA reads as TGTGCCAGCAGCCAAGTCGGAGCGGGGGGGCCCTACAATGAGCAGTTCTTC.

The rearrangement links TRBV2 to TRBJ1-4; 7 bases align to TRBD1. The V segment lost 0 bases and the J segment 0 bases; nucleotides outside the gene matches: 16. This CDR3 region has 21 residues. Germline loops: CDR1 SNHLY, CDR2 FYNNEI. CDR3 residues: CASSEALQGGFDPTTNEKLFF. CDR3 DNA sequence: TGTGCCAGCAGTGAAGCGCTTCAGGGGGGTTTCGACCCCACAACTAATGAAAAACTGTTTTTT.

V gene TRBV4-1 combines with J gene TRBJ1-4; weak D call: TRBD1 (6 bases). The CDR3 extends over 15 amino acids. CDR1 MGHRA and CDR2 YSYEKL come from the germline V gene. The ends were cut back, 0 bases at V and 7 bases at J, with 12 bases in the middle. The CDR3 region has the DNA TGCGCCAGCAGCCAAGAGGGGGCGGTTGTTGAAAAACTGTTTTTT. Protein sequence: CASSQEGAVVEKLFF.

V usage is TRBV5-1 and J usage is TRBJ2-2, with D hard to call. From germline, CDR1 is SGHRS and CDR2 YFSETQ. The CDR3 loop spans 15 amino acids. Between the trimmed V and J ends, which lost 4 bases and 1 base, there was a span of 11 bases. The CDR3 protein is CASSPRAENTGELFF. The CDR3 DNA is TGCGCCAGCAGCCCCCGCGCTGAGAACACCGGGGAGCTGTTTTTT.

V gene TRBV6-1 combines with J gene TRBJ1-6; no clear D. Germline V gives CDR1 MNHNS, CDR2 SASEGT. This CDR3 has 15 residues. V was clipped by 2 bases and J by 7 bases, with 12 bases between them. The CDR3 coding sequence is TGTGCCAGCAGTGAATTGGTAATAGGAAATTCACCCCTCCACTTT. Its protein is CASSELVIGNSPLHF.

Written as DNA, the CDR3 is TGCGCCAGCAGCTTGGAGATTAGTTACGAGCAGTACTTC. This encodes CASSLEISYEQYF. The V gene is TRBV5-1, the J gene TRBJ2-7; D unclear. CDR3 length equals 13 residues. The V gene's germline CDR1 is SGHRS and CDR2 YFSETQ. V lost 0 bases and J 4 bases, leaving 8 bases between the germline ends.

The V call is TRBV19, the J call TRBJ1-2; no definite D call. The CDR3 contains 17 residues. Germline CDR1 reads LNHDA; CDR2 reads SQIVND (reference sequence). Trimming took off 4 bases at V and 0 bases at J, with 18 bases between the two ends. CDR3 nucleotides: TGTGCCAGTAGTAAGAATTATCCTTCTAGGGCTAACTATGGCTACACCTTC. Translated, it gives CASSKNYPSRANYGYTF.

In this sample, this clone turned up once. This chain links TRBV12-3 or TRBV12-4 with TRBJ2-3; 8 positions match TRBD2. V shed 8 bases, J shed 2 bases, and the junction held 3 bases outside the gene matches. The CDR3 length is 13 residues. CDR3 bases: TGTGCCAGCCGGGGGGGCCTCACAGATACGCAGTATTTT. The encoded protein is CASRGGLTDTQYF.

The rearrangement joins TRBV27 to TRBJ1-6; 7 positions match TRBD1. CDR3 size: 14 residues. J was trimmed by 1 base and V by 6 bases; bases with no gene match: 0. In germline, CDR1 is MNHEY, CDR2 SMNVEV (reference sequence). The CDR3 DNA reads TGTGCCAGCAGGGGACAGTCCTATAATTCACCCCTCCACTTT. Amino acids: CASRGQSYNSPLHF.

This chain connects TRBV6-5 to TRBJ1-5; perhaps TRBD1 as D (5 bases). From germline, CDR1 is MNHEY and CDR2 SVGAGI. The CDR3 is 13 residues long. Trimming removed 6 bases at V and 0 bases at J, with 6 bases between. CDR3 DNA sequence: TGTGCCAGCAGGGGGCTTAGCAATCAGCCCCAGCATTTT. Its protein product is CASRGLSNQPQHF.

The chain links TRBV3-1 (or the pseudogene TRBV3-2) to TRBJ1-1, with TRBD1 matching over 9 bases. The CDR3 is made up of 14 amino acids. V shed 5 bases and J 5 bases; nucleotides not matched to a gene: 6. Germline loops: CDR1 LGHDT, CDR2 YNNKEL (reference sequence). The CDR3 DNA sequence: TGTGCCAGCAGCTTTCACAGGGGGCGTACTGAAGCTTTCTTT. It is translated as CASSFHRGRTEAFF.

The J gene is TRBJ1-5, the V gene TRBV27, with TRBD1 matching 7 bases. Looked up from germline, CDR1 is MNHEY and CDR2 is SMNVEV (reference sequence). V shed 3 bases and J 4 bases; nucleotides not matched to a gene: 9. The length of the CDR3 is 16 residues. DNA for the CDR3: TGTGCCAGCAGTTTCACCCGACAGGGTGGGAATCAGCCCCAGCATTTT. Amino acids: CASSFTRQGGNQPQHF.

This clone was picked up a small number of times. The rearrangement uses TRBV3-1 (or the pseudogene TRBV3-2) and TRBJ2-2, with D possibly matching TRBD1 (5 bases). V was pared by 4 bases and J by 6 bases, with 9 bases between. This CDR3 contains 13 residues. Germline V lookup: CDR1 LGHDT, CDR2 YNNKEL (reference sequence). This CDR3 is CASSPWTPGELFF. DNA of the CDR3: TGTGCCAGCAGCCCCTGGACACCCGGGGAGCTGTTTTTT.

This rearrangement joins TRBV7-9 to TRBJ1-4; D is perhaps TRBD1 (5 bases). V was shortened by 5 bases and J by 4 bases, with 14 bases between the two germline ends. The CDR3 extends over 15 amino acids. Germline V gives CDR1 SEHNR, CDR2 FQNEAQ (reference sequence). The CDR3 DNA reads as TGTGCCAGCAGCCCCACGGGACCGAGTAATGAAAAACTGTTTTTT. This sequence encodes CASSPTGPSNEKLFF.